The 17 T cell receptor beta chains given below trace back to one sample, sequenced in a study of radiotherapy plus CTLA-4 blockade in lung cancer. Repertoires were generated with immunoSEQ multiplex PCR, while TCRdb's copy carries only in-frame clones and drops some. The sample lists around 44,000 clones; 75% to 80% were seen once. The sequencing used peripheral blood, collected from a patient treated with radiotherapy plus ipilimumab. The receptors were sampled from a human donor with non-small cell lung cancer whose response to radiotherapy plus ipilimumab could not be evaluated.

The count of this clone is one. This rearrangement joins TRBV25-1 to TRBJ2-5; D uncertain. The CDR3 is 12 residues long. Germline V gene lookup returns CDR1 MGHDK and CDR2 SYGVNS. V gave up 6 bases and J gave up 0 bases, with 5 bases separating them. CDR3 residues: CASRSDQETQYF. As DNA, the CDR3 is TGTGCCAGCAGGTCGGACCAAGAGACCCAGTACTTC.

V is TRBV5-1 and J is TRBJ1-4, with a possible D match to TRBD1 (5 bases). The CDR3 sequence is 14 residues long. V lost 2 bases to trimming and J lost 4 bases, with 9 bases between them. Germline CDR1 SGHRS, CDR2 YFSETQ. The CDR3 sequence is CASSFGGFNEKLFF. The CDR3 region has the DNA TGCGCCAGCAGCTTTGGGGGGTTTAATGAAAAACTGTTTTTT.

The chain employs TRBV7-9 and TRBJ1-3, with 11 bases lining up with TRBD1. With V trimmed by 3 bases and J by 4 bases, 5 bases remained unmatched. Germline V gene sequence: CDR1 SEHNR, CDR2 FQNEAQ (reference sequence). CDR3 length: 16 residues. In DNA form, the CDR3 reads TGTGCCAGCAGCTTCGGACAGGGGGCGCGAGGAAACACCATATATTTT. This encodes CASSFGQGARGNTIYF.

V is TRBV2 and J is TRBJ2-3, with D tentatively TRBD2 (5 bases). This CDR3 is 13 amino acids long. V lost 3 bases, J lost 5 bases, and 9 bases lay in between. The germline gives CDR1 SNHLY, CDR2 FYNNEI. CDR3 sequence (DNA): TGTGCCAGCAGTGACCGGGGAGAAGATACGCAGTATTTT. Its translation: CASSDRGEDTQYF. Full variable domain (outside the CDR3, taken from reference TRBV2 and TRBJ2-3): EPEVTQTPSHQVTQMGQEVILRCVPISNHLYFYWYRQILGQKVEFLVSFYNNEISEKSEIFDDQFSVERPDGSNFTLKIRSTKLEDSAMYFCASSDRGEDTQYFGPGTRLTVL.

This clone has more than one count but fewer than ten. The chain couples TRBV9 to TRBJ1-1; 7 bases map to TRBD1. This CDR3 is 15 amino acids long. The junction had 16 bases not matched to a gene; V was cut back by 4 bases and J by 10 bases. Per the germline V gene, CDR1 is SGDLS and CDR2 is YYNGEE. For the CDR3, the DNA is TGTGCCAGCAGCCCACAGAGGACAGGCGGAGGGGGAGCTTTCTTT. Amino acid sequence: CASSPQRTGGGGAFF.

The chain joins TRBV5-6 to TRBJ2-3, with 12 positions matching TRBD2. V shed 2 bases, J shed 0 bases, and the junction held 4 bases outside the gene matches. CDR3 length: 17 residues. The V gene's germline CDR1 is SGHDT and CDR2 YYEEEE. The CDR3 region is CASSFTGLAGSTDTQYF. For the CDR3, the DNA is TGTGCCAGCAGCTTTACCGGACTAGCGGGGAGCACAGATACGCAGTATTTT.

The chain uses TRBV30 and TRBJ1-4; D possibly corresponds to TRBD1 (6 bases). Trimming removed 2 bases from V and 8 bases from J, with 21 bases in between. The length of the CDR3 is 16 residues. From germline, CDR1 is GTSNPN and CDR2 SVGIG (reference sequence). The CDR3, as DNA: TGTGCCTGGAGTTTTTCCCATTACAGGGTGGGCGAAAAACTGTTTTTT. Its translation is CAWSFSHYRVGEKLFF.

A few counts support this clone. The chain uses TRBV4-3 and TRBJ2-7, with 9 bases matching TRBD2. The CDR3 sequence is 14 residues long. Germline-derived CDR1 and CDR2 are LGHNA and YSLEER. V shed 5 bases, J shed 3 bases, and the junction held 5 bases outside the gene matches. CDR3 residues: CASSVIAGVYEQYF. CDR3 DNA: TGCGCCAGCAGCGTGATAGCGGGAGTCTACGAGCAGTACTTC.

V and J are TRBV19 and TRBJ1-5, with 7 bases matching TRBD1. The CDR3 is 15 residues long. Germline V lookup: CDR1 LNHDA, CDR2 SQIVND (reference sequence). Trimming took 4 bases from V and 3 from J; bases not matched to a gene: 6. CDR3 in amino acids: CASSTTGTANQPQHF. DNA of the CDR3: TGTGCCAGTAGTACTACCGGGACAGCCAATCAGCCCCAGCATTTT.

The V and J genes are TRBV7-9 and TRBJ2-7; the match to TRBD1 covers 9 bases. The ends lost 4 bases at V and 1 base at J; junction bases unmatched: 8. The germline gives CDR1 SEHNR, CDR2 FQNEAQ (reference sequence). This CDR3 has 16 amino acids. CDR3 region: CASSSDRGGDSYEQYF. The CDR3 nucleotides are TGTGCCAGCAGCTCGGACAGGGGCGGAGATTCCTACGAGCAGTACTTC.

The rearrangement links TRBV2 to TRBJ2-7; D is unclear. V was shortened by 7 bases and J by 1 base, with 5 bases between the two germline ends. This CDR3 has 11 amino acids. CDR1 is SNHLY, CDR2 FYNNEI, per germline. In DNA form, the CDR3 reads TGTGCCAGCATCCAATCCTACGAGCAGTACTTC. Protein product: CASIQSYEQYF. The variable domain in full, with the rest retrieved from reference TRBV2 and TRBJ2-7, is EPEVTQTPSHQVTQMGQEVILRCVPISNHLYFYWYRQILGQKVEFLVSFYNNEISEKSEIFDDQFSVERPDGSNFTLKIRSTKLEDSAMYFCASIQSYEQYFGPGTRLTVT.

V usage is TRBV5-1 and J usage is TRBJ2-1; TRBD1 matches at 8 bases. The CDR3 loop spans 15 amino acids. CDR1 and CDR2 (germline): SGHRS, YFSETQ. V was clipped by 0 bases and J by 3 bases; unmatched bases: 2. DNA for the CDR3: TGCGCCAGCAGCTTGGCGGGACAGGACTACAATGAGCAGTTCTTC. Translating gives CASSLAGQDYNEQFF.

This rearrangement joins TRBV6-1 to TRBJ1-5; no clear D gene. V lost 3 bases, J lost 10 bases, and 13 bases lay in between. Germline-derived CDR1 and CDR2 are MNHNS and SASEGT. This CDR3 has 13 residues. This chain's CDR3 is CASSEIRQDPQHF. The CDR3, as DNA: TGTGCCAGCAGTGAGATAAGGCAGGATCCCCAGCATTTT.

The CDR3 sequence is CASSSLGEGREKLFF. Written as DNA, the CDR3 is TGTGCCAGCAGCTCCTTGGGGGAGGGGCGAGAAAAACTGTTTTTT. The rearrangement links TRBV7-6 to TRBJ1-4; D is possibly TRBD1 (5 bases). The CDR3 length is 15 residues. The germline CDR1 and CDR2 sequences are SGHVS and FNYEAQ. V shed 4 bases and J shed 8 bases, with 17 bases lying between them.

The CDR3 DNA follows: TGCGCCAGCAGCACAGCCACGGGGGATGGCTACACCTTC. It codes for CASSTATGDGYTF. The chain uses TRBV5-1 and TRBJ1-2; tentative D call: TRBD1 (5 bases). There are 13 residues in the CDR3. CDR1 is SGHRS, CDR2 YFSETQ, per germline. The V and J ends lost 4 bases and 6 bases respectively, with 13 bases between them.

Only a few counts were recorded for this clone. This chain joins TRBV6-5 and TRBJ2-3, with a tentative D call TRBD2 (6 bases). Germline CDR1 and CDR2: MNHEY and SVGAGI. Deletions cut 6 bases from V and 6 bases from J, with 13 bases between. The CDR3 has 13 amino acids. CDR3 in amino acids: CASSSPAGDTQYF. In DNA, the CDR3 is TGTGCCAGCAGCTCCCCTGCGGGGGATACGCAGTATTTT.

The V call is TRBV5-1, the J call TRBJ2-7; maybe TRBD2 (5 bases). There are 13 residues in the CDR3. Trimming cost V 3 bases and J 1 base, with 8 bases left between them. The germline gives CDR1 SGHRS, CDR2 YFSETQ. CDR3 amino acids: CASSSGLSYEQYF. CDR3 coding DNA: TGCGCCAGCAGCTCCGGACTTTCCTACGAGCAGTACTTC.